This is a list of T cell receptor beta chains from one sample in a study of T cell responses to AZD1222 COVID-19 vaccine. This table comes from immunoSEQ multiplex PCR, and its TCRdb copy is limited to in-frame clones, with some not included. The table has some 200,000 clones, roughly 92% seen once. The sample here was peripheral blood, taken 28 days after the second AZD1222 dose. These receptors were collected from an adult who received the AZD1222 COVID-19 vaccine. CDR3s include the opening cysteine and the closing phenylalanine or tryptophan. The order of the fields is V gene, CDR3 protein.

TRBV29-1 CSIRTGIGQPQHF
TRBV5-1 CASSLGNANTGELFF
TRBV11-3 CASSPGLAGGGQETQYF
TRBV24-1 CATTLAPTGGSSTGELFF
TRBV30 CAFLHHEGHQGGYTF
TRBV28 CASSFELGVRAYNEQFF
TRBV24-1 CATRMTGLDEQFF
TRBV5-4 CASSLGGGGKAYEQYF
TRBV2 CASSPRGGYSYEQYF
TRBV4-2 CASSREGGVGNQPQHF
TRBV7-9 CASSGGDRGRWEQFF
TRBV3-1/TRBV3-2 CASSQDLISGRSYEQYF
TRBV5-1 CASTRNGGQETQYF
TRBV6-1 CASSEADSLYNSPLHF
TRBV15 CATSRALDSEALYF
TRBV30 CAWSVFLGGGEEKLFF
TRBV12-5 CARERLRRTDPYEQYF
TRBV27 CASSGGETQYF
TRBV6-2/TRBV6-3 CASSYPDSSNEQFF
TRBV11-2 CASSRISVTYNEQFF
TRBV11-3 CASSLREGSYNEQFF
TRBV10-1 CASSEGTGGADTQYF
TRBV28 CASRGAQGGHTEAFF
TRBV27 CATARQGAHMGNQPQHF
TRBV2 CASSERSIREGLSYGYTF
TRBV7-6 CASRPGLAGPDTDTQYF
TRBV2 CASSQIPRGGETQYF
TRBV3-1/TRBV3-2 CASSQATGTGGAPEAFF
TRBV3-1/TRBV3-2 CASSQESSPVSGNTIYF
TRBV12-5 CASGSSGAPWYEQFF
TRBV28 CASSPIGPQHF
TRBV7-8 CASSLETVYQPQHF
TRBV19 CASSTPGQGAHYGYTF
TRBV25-1 CASSDSYSPLHF